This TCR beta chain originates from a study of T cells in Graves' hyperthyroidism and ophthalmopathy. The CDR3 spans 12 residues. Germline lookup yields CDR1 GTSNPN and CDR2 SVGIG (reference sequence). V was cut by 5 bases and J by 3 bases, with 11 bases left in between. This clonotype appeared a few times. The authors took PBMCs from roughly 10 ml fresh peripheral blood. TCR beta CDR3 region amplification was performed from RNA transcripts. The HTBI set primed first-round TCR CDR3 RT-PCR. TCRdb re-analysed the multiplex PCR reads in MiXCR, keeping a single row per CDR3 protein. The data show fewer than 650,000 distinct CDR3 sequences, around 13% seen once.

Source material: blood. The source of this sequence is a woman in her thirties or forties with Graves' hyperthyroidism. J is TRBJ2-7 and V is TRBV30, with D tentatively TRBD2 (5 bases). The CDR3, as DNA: TGTGCCTGGTGGGAGCGGAACTACGAGCAGTACTTC. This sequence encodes CAWWERNYEQYF. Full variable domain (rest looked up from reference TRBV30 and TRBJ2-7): SQTIHQWPATLVQPVGSPLSLECTVEGTSNPNLYWYRQAAGRGLQLLFYSVGIGQISSEVPQNLSASRPQDRQFILSSKKLLLSDSGFYLCAWWERNYEQYFGPGTRLTVT.